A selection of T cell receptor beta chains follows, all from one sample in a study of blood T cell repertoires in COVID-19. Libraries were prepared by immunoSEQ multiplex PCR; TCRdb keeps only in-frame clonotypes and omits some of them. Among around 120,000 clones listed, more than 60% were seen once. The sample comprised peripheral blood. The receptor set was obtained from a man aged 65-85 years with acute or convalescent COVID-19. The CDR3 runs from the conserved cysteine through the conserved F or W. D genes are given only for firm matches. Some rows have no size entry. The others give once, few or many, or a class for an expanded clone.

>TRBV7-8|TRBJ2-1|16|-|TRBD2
CASSLFSGITYNEQFF
TGTGCCAGCAGCTTATTCAGCGGGATTACCTACAATGAGCAGTTCTTC
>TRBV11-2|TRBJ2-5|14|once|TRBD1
CASSRTGFAETQYF
TGTGCCAGCAGCAGGACAGGGTTCGCGGAGACCCAGTACTTC
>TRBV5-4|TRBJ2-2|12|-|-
CASSSAVGELFF
TGTGCCAGCAGCTCTGCGGTCGGGGAGCTGTTTTTT
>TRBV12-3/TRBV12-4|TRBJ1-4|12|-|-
CASSFSNEKLFF
TGTGCCAGCAGTTTCTCGAATGAAAAACTGTTTTTT
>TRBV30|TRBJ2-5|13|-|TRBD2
CAWRGGGGETQYF
TGTGCCTGGCGCGGCGGGGGGGGCGAGACCCAGTACTTC
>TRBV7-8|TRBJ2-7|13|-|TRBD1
CAIKTGIPYEQYF
TGTGCCATAAAGACAGGGATCCCCTACGAGCAGTACTTC
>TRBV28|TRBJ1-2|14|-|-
CASRPERDNQGYTF
TGTGCCAGCAGGCCAGAGCGGGACAATCAGGGCTACACCTTC
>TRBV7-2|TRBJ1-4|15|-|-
CASSLGVGSNEKLFF
TGTGCCAGCAGCTTAGGCGTAGGGAGTAATGAAAAACTGTTTTTT
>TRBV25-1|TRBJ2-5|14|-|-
CASSESPGQETQYF
TGTGCCAGCAGTGAATCCCCAGGTCAAGAGACCCAGTACTTC
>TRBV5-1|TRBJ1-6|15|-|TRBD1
CASSLAGQGFSPLHF
TGCGCCAGCAGCTTGGCGGGACAGGGCTTCTCACCCCTCCACTTT
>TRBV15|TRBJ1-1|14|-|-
CATSQSRVNTEAFF
TGTGCCACCAGCCAGAGCCGGGTTAACACTGAAGCTTTCTTT
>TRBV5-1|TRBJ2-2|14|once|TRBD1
CASGGQGRTGELFF
TGCGCCAGCGGAGGACAGGGTCGCACCGGGGAGCTGTTTTTT
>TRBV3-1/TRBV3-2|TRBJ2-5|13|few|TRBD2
CASRGLALLAQYF
TGTGCCAGCAGGGGACTAGCCCTACTGGCCCAGTACTTC
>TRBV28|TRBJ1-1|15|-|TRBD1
CASSIVTGGNTEAFF
TGTGCCAGCAGTATAGTGACAGGGGGGAACACTGAAGCTTTCTTT
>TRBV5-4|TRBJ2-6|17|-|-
CASSFLRGSTGANVLTF
TGTGCCAGCAGCTTCCTCAGGGGTTCCACTGGGGCCAACGTCCTGACTTTC
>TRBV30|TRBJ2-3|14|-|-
CAWSVTFSTDTQYF
TGTGCCTGGAGTGTGACATTTAGCACAGATACGCAGTATTTT
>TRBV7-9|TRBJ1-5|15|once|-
CASSLSGLNNQPQHF
TGTGCCAGCAGCTTATCGGGACTCAACAATCAGCCCCAGCATTTT
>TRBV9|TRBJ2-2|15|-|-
CASSVAPTGDGELFF
TGTGCCAGCAGCGTTGCCCCGACTGGAGACGGGGAGCTGTTTTTT
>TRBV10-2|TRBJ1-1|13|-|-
CASSGRGSTEAFF
TGCGCCAGCAGTGGGAGGGGTAGCACTGAAGCTTTCTTT
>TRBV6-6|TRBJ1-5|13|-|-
CASSRQDSTPQHF
TGTGCCAGCAGTAGGCAGGATTCTACGCCCCAGCATTTT
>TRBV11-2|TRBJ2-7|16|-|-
CASSPRVARGGYEQYF
TGTGCCAGCAGCCCCCGGGTAGCGCGAGGCGGGTACGAGCAGTACTTC
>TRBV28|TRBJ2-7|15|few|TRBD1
CASSPPDRDTYEQYF
TGTGCCAGCAGCCCCCCGGACAGGGATACCTACGAGCAGTACTTC
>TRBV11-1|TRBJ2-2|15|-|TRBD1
CASSPGTGDTGELFF
TGTGCCAGCAGCCCCGGGACAGGAGACACCGGGGAGCTGTTTTTT
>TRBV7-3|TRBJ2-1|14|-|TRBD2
CASSPALVAGPQFF
TGTGCCAGCAGCCCGGCTTTGGTAGCGGGACCCCAGTTCTTC
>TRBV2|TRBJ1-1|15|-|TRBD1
CASSWTGDPNTEAFF
TGTGCCAGCAGTTGGACAGGGGACCCGAACACTGAAGCTTTCTTT
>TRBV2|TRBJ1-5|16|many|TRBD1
CASRGHRGKSNQPQHF
TGTGCCAGCAGAGGACACAGGGGGAAGAGCAATCAGCCCCAGCATTTT
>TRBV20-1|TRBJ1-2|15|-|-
CSASPTRDGTYGYTF
TGCAGTGCTAGTCCTACCCGGGATGGCACCTATGGCTACACCTTC
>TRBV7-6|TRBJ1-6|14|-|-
CASSLSGINSPLHF
TGTGCCAGCAGCTTATCAGGGATTAATTCACCCCTCCACTTT
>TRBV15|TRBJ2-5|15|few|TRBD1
CATSHGTGGSETQYF
TGTGCCACCAGCCATGGGACAGGGGGCTCAGAGACCCAGTACTTC
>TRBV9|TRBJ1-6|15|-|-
CASSDRWGENSPLHF
TGTGCCAGCAGCGATAGGTGGGGGGAGAATTCACCCCTCCACTTT
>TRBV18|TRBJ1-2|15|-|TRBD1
CASSPSGTGGSSYTF
TGTGCCAGCTCACCCTCCGGGACAGGGGGCAGTAGCTACACCTTC
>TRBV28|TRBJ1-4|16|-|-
CASSSPRGSSNEKLFF
TGTGCCAGCAGTTCCCCCCGGGGATCCTCGAATGAAAAACTGTTTTTT
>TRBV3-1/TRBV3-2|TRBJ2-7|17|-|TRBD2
CASSRSPSGRFLYEQYF
TGTGCCAGCAGCCGGAGCCCTAGCGGGAGGTTCTTATACGAGCAGTACTTC
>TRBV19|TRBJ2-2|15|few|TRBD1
CASSPPTGWVGELFF
TGTGCCAGTAGTCCCCCGACAGGGTGGGTCGGGGAGCTGTTTTTT
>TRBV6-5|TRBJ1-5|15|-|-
CASSYSFGSNQPQHF
TGTGCCAGCAGTTACTCGTTCGGTAGCAATCAGCCCCAGCATTTT
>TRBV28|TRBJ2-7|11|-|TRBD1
CASRDRGWQYF
TGTGCCAGCAGAGACAGGGGTTGGCAGTACTTC
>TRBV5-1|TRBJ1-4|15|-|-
CASSFSSGAGEKLFF
TGCGCCAGCAGCTTCTCCAGCGGGGCGGGAGAAAAACTGTTTTTT
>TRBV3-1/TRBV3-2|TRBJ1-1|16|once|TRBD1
CASSQLLTGSNTEAFF
TGTGCCAGCAGCCAACTATTGACAGGGTCGAACACTGAAGCTTTCTTT
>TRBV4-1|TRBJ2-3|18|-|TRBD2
CASSPQDTSSGFTDTQYF
TGCGCCAGCAGCCCCCAAGATACGTCTAGCGGTTTCACAGATACGCAGTATTTT
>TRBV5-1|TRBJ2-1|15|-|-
CASSFGGMAGNEQFF
TGCGCCAGCAGCTTTGGCGGGATGGCGGGAAATGAGCAGTTCTTC
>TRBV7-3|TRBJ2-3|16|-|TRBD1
CASSLTPRTGGDTQYF
TGTGCCAGCAGCTTAACCCCCCGGACAGGGGGAGATACGCAGTATTTT
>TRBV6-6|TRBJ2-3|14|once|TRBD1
CASSYGRGQDTQYF
TGTGCCAGCAGTTACGGCAGGGGGCAAGATACGCAGTATTTT
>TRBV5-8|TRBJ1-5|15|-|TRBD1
CASSRTGRLNQPQHF
TGTGCCAGCAGCCGGACAGGGCGACTCAATCAGCCCCAGCATTTT
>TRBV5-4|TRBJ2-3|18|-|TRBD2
CASSPRTLAGGITDTQYF
TGTGCCAGCAGCCCACGGACATTAGCGGGAGGGATCACAGATACGCAGTATTTT
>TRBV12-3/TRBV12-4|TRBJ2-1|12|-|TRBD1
CASSPGTAHQFF
TGTGCCAGCAGCCCTGGGACAGCCCATCAGTTCTTC
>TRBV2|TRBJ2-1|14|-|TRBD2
CASTVAGPYNEQFF
TGTGCCAGCACTGTAGCGGGCCCTTACAATGAGCAGTTCTTC
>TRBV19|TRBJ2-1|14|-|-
CASSTTAGQNEQFF
TGTGCCAGTAGTACGACAGCGGGCCAAAATGAGCAGTTCTTC
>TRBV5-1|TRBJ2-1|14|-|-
CASSLLRDYNEQFF
TGCGCCAGCAGCCTGCTGCGGGATTACAATGAGCAGTTCTTC
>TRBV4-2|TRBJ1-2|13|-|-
CASSQVRGSGYTF
TGTGCCAGCAGCCAAGTCCGCGGTTCTGGCTACACCTTC
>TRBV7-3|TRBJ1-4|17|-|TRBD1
CASSPQRTGTGWKKLFF
TGTGCCAGCAGCCCACAAAGGACCGGGACAGGGTGGAAAAAACTGTTTTTT
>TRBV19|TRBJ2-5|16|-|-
CASVASLGANQETQYF
TGTGCCAGTGTGGCTTCTTTGGGGGCTAACCAAGAGACCCAGTACTTC